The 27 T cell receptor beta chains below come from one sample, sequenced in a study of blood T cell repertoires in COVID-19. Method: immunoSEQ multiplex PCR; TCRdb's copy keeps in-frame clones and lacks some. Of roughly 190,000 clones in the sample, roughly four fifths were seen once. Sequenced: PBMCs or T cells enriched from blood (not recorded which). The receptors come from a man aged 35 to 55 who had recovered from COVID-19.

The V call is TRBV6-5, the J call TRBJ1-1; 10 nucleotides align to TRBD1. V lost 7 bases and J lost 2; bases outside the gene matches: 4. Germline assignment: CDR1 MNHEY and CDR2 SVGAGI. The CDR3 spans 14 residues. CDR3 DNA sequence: TGTGCCAGCACCGAGACAGGGGGCAACACTGAAGCTTTCTTT. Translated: CASTETGGNTEAFF.

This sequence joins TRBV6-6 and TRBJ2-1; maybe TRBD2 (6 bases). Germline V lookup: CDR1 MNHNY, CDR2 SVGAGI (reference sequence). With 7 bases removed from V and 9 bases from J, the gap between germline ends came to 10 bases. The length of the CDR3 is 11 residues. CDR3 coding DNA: TGTGCCAGCACCATGGGGGGTGAGCAGTTCTTC. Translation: CASTMGGEQFF.

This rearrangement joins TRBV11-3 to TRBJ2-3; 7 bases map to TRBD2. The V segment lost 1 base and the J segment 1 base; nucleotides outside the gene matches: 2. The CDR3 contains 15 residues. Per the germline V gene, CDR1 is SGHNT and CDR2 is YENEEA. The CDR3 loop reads CASSLGRERTDTQYF. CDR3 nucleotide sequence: TGTGCCAGCAGCTTAGGGCGGGAGCGCACAGATACGCAGTATTTT.

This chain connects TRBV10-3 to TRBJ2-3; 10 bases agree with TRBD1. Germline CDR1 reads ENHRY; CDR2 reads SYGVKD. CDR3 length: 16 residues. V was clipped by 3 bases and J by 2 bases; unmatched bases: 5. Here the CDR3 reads CAISETGTGVTDTQYF. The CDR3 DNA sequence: TGTGCCATCAGTGAAACCGGGACAGGGGTCACAGATACGCAGTATTTT.

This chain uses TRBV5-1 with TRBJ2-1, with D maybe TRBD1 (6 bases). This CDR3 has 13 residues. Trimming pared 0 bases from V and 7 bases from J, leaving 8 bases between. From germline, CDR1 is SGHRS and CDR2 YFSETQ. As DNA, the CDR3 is TGCGCCAGCAGCTTGGATCAGGGGAATGAGCAGTTCTTC. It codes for CASSLDQGNEQFF. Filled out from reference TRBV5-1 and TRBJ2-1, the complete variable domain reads KAGVTQTPRYLIKTRGQQVTLSCSPISGHRSVSWYQQTPGQGLQFLFEYFSETQRNKGNFPGRFSGRQFSNSRSEMNVSTLELGDSALYLCASSLDQGNEQFFGPGTRLTVL.

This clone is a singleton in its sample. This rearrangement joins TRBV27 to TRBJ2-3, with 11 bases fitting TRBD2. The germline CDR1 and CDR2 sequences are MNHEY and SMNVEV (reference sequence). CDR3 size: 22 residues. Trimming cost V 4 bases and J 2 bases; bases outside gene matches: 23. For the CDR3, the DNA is TGTGCCAGCAGTTCCACCCAGATCCCGACTAGCGGGACGACCGAAAACACAGATACGCAGTATTTT. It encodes CASSSTQIPTSGTTENTDTQYF.

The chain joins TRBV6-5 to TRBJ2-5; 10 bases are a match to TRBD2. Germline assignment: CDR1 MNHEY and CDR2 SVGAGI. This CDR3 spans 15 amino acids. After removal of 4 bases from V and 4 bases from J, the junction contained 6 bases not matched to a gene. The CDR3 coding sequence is TGTGCCAGCAGTTCGATAGCGGGAGGAGGAGAGACCCAGTACTTC. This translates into CASSSIAGGGETQYF.

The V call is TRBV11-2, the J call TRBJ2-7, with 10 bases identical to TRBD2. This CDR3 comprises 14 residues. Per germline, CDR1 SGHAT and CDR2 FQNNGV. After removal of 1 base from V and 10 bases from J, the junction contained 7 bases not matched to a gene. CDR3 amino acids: CASSLGQAGGPQYF. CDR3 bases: TGTGCCAGCAGCTTAGGTCAAGCGGGAGGGCCTCAGTACTTC. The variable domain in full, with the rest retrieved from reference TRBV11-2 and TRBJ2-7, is EAGVAQSPRYKIIEKRQSVAFWCNPISGHATLYWYQQILGQGPKLLIQFQNNGVVDDSQLPKDRFSAERLKGVDSTLKIQPAKLEDSAVYLCASSLGQAGGPQYFGPGTRLTVT.

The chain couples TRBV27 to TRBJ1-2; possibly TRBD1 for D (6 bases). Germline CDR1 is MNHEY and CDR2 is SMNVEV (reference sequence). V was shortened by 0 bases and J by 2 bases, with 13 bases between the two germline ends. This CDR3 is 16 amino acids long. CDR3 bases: TGTGCCAGCAGTTTATCGCGGACAGCAGTCAACTATGGCTACACCTTC. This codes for CASSLSRTAVNYGYTF.

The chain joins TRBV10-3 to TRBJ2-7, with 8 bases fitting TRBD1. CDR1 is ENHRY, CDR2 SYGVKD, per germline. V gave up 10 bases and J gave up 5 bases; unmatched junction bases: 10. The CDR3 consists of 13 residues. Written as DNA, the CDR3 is TGTGCCACCCCGCAGGACAGGGCCCACGAGCAGTACGTC. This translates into CATPQDRAHEQYV.

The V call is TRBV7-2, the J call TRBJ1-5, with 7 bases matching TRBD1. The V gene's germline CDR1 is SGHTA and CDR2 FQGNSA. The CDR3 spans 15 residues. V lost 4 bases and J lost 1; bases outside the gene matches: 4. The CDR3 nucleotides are TGTGCCAGCAGCTACGACAGGGCAAGCAATCAGCCCCAGCATTTT. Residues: CASSYDRASNQPQHF.

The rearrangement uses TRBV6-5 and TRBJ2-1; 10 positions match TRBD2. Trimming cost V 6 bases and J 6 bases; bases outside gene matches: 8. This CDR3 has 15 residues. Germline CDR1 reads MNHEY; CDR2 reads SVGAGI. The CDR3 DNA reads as TGTGCCAGCAGGCAAAGCGGGAGGGCCTCCAATGAGCAGTTCTTC. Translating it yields CASRQSGRASNEQFF.

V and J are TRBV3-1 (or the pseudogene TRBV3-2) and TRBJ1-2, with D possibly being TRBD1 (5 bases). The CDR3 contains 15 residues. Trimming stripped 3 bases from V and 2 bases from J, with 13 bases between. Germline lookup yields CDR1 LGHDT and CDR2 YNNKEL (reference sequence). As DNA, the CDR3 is TGTGCCAGCAGCCACGCCTCGCGGGGGAACTATGGCTACACCTTC. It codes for CASSHASRGNYGYTF.

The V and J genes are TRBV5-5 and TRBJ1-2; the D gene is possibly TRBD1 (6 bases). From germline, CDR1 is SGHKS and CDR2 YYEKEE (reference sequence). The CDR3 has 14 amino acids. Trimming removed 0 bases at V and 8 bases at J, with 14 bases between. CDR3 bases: TGTGCCAGCAGCTTGGACAGGGCCCCGGGAGGCTACACCTTC. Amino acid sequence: CASSLDRAPGGYTF.

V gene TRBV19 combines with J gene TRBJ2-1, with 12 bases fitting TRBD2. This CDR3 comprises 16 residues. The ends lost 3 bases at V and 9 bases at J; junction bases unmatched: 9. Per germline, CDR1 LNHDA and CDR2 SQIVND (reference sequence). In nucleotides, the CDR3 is TGTGCCAGTAGTATTCGACCGACTAGCGGGAGTGGTGAGCAGTTCTTC. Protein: CASSIRPTSGSGEQFF.

CDR3 protein: CASSIQGYQPQHF. DNA for the CDR3: TGTGCCAGTAGTATACAGGGGTATCAGCCCCAGCATTTT. The V call is TRBV19, the J call TRBJ1-5; possibly TRBD1 for D (6 bases). There are 13 residues in the CDR3. V was cut by 2 bases and J by 5 bases, with 7 bases left in between. CDR1 is LNHDA and CDR2 is SQIVND in the germline V gene (reference sequence). Complete variable domain (other parts from reference TRBV19 and TRBJ1-5): DGGITQSPKYLFRKEGQNVTLSCEQNLNHDAMYWYRQDPGQGLRLIYYSQIVNDFQKGDIAEGYSVSREKKESFPLTVTSAQKNPTAFYLCASSIQGYQPQHFGDGTRLSIL.

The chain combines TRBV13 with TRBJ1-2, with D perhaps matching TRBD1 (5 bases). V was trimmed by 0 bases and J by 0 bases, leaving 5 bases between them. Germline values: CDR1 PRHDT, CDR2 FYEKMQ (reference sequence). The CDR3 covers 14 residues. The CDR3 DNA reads TGTGCCAGCAGCTTAGGGACAGCTAACTATGGCTACACCTTC. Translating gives CASSLGTANYGYTF.

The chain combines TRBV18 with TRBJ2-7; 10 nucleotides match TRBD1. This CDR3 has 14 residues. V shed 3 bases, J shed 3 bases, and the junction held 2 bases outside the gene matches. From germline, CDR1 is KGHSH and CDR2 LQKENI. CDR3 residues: CASSPGQGNYEQYF. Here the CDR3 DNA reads TGTGCCAGCTCACCGGGACAGGGGAACTACGAGCAGTACTTC.

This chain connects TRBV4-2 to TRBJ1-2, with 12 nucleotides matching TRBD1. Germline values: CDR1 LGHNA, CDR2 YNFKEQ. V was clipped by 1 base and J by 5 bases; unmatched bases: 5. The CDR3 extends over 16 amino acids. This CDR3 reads CASSQAGGQGAYGYTF. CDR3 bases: TGTGCCAGCAGCCAAGCTGGGGGACAGGGGGCGTATGGCTACACCTTC.

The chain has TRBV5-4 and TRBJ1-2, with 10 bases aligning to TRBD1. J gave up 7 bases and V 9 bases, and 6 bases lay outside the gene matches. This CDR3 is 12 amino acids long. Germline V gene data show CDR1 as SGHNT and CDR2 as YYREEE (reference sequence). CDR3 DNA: TGTGCCAACGCGACAGGGGGCAGTGGCTACACCTTC. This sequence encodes CANATGGSGYTF.

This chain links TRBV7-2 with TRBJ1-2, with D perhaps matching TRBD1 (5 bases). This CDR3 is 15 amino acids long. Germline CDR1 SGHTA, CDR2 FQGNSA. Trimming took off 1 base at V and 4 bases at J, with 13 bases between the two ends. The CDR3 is CASSLDAGGGYGYTF. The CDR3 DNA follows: TGTGCCAGCAGCTTAGATGCGGGGGGGGGCTATGGCTACACCTTC.

CDR3 loop: CASSVEGHRRTDTQYF. The CDR3 DNA sequence: TGTGCCAGCAGCGTAGAGGGACACCGGCGCACAGATACGCAGTATTTT. The rearrangement uses TRBV9 and TRBJ2-3, with D tentatively TRBD1 (6 bases). There are 16 residues in the CDR3. Trimming cost V 0 bases and J 1 base, with 12 bases left between them. Germline V gives CDR1 SGDLS, CDR2 YYNGEE.

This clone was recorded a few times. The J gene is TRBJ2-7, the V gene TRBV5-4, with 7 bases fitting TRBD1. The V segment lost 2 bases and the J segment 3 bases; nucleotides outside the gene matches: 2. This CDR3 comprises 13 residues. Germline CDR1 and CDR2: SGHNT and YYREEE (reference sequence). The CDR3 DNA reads TGTGCCAGCAGCTTCGACAGGGACTACGAGCAGTACGTC. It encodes CASSFDRDYEQYV.

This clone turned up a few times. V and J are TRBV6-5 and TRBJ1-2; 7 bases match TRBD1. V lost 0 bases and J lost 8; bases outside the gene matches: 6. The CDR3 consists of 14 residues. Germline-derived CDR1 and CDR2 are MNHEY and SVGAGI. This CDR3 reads CASSYSTGVKGYTF. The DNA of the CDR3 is TGTGCCAGCAGTTACTCTACAGGGGTAAAGGGCTACACCTTC.

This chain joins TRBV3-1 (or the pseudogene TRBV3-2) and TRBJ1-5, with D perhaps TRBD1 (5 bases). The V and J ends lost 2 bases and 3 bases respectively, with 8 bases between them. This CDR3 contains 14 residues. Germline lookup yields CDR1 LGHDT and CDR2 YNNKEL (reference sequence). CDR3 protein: CASSQNRFNQPQHF. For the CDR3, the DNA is TGTGCCAGCAGCCAAAACAGGTTCAATCAGCCCCAGCATTTT.

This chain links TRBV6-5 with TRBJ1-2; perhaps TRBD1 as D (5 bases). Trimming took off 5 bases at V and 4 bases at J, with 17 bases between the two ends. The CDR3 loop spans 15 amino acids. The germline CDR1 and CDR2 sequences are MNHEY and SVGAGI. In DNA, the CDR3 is TGTGCCAGCAGTCCAACCCGACAGTATGCCTATGGCTACACCTTC. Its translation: CASSPTRQYAYGYTF.

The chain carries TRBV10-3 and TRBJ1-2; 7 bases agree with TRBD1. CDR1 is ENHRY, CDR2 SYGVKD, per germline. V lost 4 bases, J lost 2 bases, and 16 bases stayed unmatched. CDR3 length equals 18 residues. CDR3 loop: CAISVSPGQRTLNYGYTF. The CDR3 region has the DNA TGTGCCATCAGTGTATCACCGGGACAGCGTACTCTCAACTATGGCTACACCTTC.